Given below is one TCR beta chain in context. Original processing methods: Reference gene primer amplification gave estimated nucleated cell counts. Sequencing was performed with immunoSEQ multiplex PCR; in TCRdb, only in-frame clones are kept and a portion is missing. The V and J calls and clone size were taken over from that table, and D and trimming were inferred from the DNA. The sample holds about 120,000 clones; roughly 83% are singletons and the top ten take 2% to 2.5%. This sample was included in a study of blood T cell repertoires in COVID-19. As for the study in general: Whether acute or convalescent, the COVID-19 samples came from the United States, Italy and Spain. From T cells, B-cell-depleted T cells, or PBMCs came the material, which was cDNA or gDNA.

V was trimmed by 7 bases and J by 2 bases, leaving 9 bases between them. The CDR3 consists of 13 residues. Germline values: CDR1 LGHDT, CDR2 YNNKEL (reference sequence). The source is a man between 25 and 39 years old with acute or convalescent COVID-19. Sample: peripheral blood. The rearrangement links TRBV3-1 (or the pseudogene TRBV3-2) to TRBJ2-1, with a weak D call TRBD1 (6 bases). The CDR3 sequence is CASTGDTYNEQFF. Here the CDR3 DNA reads TGTGCCAGCACCGGGGACACCTACAATGAGCAGTTCTTC.